This T cell receptor beta chain was recovered during a study of CD8 T cells in Susac syndrome. Reverse transcription of roughly 0.5 to 1 ug RNA was carried out with random hexamers. TCRdb reanalysed the immunoSEQ multiplex PCR reads using MiXCR and keeps one entry per CDR3 protein. Of some 400,000 distinct CDR3 sequences in the sample, 85% to 90% were seen once. Control patients had untreated stable or active relapsing-remitting multiple sclerosis by revised McDonald criteria. The CDR3 covers 14 residues. Germline-derived CDR1 and CDR2 are SNHLY and FYNNEI. V was pared by 8 bases and J by 8 bases, with 18 bases between.

This receptor was obtained from a human donor with multiple sclerosis. Input material: CD8+ T cells from PBMCs. This sequence joins TRBV2 and TRBJ1-4, with a possible D match to TRBD1 (6 bases). The CDR3 here is CASGGQLEDEKLFF. The CDR3 DNA reads as TGTGCCAGCGGGGGACAACTGGAGGACGAAAAACTGTTTTTT.